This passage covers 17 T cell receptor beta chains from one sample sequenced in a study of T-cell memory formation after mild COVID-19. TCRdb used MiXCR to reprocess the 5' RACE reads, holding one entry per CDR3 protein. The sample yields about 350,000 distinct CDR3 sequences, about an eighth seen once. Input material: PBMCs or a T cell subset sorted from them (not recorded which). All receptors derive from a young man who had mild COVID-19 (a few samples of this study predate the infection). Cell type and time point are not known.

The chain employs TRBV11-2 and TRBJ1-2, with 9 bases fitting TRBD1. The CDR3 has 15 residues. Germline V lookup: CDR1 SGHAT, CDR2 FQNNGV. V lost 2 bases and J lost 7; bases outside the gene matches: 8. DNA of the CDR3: TGTGCCAGCAGCTTAACAGGGGGCGAGGCAGGTGGCTACACCTTC. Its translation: CASSLTGGEAGGYTF.

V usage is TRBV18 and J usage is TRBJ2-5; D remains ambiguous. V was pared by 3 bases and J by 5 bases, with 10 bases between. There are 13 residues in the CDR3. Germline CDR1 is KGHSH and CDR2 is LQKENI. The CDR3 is CASSPRVDETQYF. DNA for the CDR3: TGTGCCAGCTCACCGCGAGTGGACGAGACCCAGTACTTC.

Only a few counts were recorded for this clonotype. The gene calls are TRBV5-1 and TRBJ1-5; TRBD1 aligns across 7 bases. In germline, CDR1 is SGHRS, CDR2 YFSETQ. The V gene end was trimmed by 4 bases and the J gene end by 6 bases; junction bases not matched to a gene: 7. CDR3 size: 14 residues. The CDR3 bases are TGCGCCAGCAGCCCCACAGGGGACGGTCAGCCCCAGCATTTT. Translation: CASSPTGDGQPQHF.

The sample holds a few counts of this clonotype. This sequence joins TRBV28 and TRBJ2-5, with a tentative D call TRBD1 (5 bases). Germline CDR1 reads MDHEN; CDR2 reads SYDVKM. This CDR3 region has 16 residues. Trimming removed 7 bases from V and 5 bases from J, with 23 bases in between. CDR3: CASNPLGVGAGETQYF. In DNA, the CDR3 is TGTGCCAGCAACCCTTTAGGCGTTGGGGCAGGGGAGACCCAGTACTTC.

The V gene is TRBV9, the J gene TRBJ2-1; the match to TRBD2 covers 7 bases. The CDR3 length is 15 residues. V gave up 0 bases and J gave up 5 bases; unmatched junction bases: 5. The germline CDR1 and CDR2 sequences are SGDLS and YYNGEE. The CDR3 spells CASSVDQRDDNEQFF. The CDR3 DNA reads TGTGCCAGCAGCGTAGACCAGCGGGACGACAATGAGCAGTTCTTC.

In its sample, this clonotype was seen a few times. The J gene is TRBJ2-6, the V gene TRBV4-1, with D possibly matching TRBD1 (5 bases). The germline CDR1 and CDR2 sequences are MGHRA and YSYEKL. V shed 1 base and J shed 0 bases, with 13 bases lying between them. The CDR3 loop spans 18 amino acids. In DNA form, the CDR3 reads TGCGCCAGCAGCCAAGCTGGGGCGACCAGCTCTGGGGCCAACGTCCTGACTTTC. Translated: CASSQAGATSSGANVLTF.

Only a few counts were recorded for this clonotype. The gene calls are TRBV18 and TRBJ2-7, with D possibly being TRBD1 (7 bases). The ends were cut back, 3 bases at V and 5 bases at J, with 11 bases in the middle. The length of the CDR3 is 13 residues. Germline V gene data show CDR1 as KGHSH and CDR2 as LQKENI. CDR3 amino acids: CASSPAGGHEQYV. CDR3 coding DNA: TGTGCCAGCTCACCGGCAGGGGGGCACGAGCAGTACGTC.

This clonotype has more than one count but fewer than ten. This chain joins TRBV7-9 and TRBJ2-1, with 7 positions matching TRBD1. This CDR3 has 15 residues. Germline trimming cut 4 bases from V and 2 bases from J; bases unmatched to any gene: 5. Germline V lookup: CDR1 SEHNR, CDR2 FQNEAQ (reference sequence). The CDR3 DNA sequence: TGTGCCAGCAGCTCCACCGGGACAGCCTACAATGAGCAGTTCTTC. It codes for CASSSTGTAYNEQFF.

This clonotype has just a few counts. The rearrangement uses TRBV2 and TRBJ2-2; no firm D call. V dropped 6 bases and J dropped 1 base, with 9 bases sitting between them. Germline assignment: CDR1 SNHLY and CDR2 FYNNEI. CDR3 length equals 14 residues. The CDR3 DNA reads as TGTGCCAGCAGGCCCGCGGTGAACACCGGGGAGCTGTTTTTT. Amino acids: CASRPAVNTGELFF.

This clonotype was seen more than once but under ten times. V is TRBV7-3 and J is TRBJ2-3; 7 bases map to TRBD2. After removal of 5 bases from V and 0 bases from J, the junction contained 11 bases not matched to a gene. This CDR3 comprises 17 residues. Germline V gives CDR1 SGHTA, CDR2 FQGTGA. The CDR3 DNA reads TGTGCCAGCAGCCCCGGGATGGGGAGGGTGAGCACAGATACGCAGTATTTT. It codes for CASSPGMGRVSTDTQYF.

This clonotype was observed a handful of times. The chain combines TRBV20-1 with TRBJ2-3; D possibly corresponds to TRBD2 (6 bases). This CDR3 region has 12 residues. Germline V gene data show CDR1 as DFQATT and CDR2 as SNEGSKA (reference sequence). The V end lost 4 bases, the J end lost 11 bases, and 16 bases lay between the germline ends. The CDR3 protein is CSAKSWRRGQYF. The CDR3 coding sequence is TGCAGTGCTAAATCTTGGCGGAGGGGGCAGTATTTT.

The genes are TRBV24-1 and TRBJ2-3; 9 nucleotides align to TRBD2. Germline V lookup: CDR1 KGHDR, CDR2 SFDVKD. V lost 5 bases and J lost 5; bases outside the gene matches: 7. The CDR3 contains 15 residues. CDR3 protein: CATSALAGEGDTQYF. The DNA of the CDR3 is TGTGCCACCAGTGCATTAGCGGGGGAGGGAGATACGCAGTATTTT.

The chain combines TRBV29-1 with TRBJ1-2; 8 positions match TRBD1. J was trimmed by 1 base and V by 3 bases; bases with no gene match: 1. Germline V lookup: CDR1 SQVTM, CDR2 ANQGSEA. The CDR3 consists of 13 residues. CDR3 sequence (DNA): TGCAGCGTTGAGACAGGGGATAACTATGGCTACACCTTC. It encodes CSVETGDNYGYTF.

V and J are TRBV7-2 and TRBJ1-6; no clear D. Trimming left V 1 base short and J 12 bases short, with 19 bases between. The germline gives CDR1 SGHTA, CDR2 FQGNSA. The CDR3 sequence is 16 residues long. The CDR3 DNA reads TGTGCCAGCAGCTTAGAGGTGGGAGGCAGTTCGGAACCCCTCCACTTT. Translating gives CASSLEVGGSSEPLHF.

The CDR3 region has the DNA TGTGCCAGCAGCCGAGGGGGGGATCCTGAGACCCAGTACTTC. Its translation is CASSRGGDPETQYF. This chain links TRBV7-3 with TRBJ2-5; D might be TRBD2 (7 bases). V was cut by 5 bases and J by 5 bases, with 15 bases left in between. The length of the CDR3 is 14 residues. CDR1 SGHTA and CDR2 FQGTGA come from the germline V gene.

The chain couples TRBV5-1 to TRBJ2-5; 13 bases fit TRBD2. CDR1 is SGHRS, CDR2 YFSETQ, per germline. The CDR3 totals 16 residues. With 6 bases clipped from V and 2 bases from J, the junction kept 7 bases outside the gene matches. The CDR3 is CASKRGTSGEQETQYF. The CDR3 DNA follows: TGCGCCAGCAAGAGGGGGACTAGCGGGGAACAAGAGACCCAGTACTTC.

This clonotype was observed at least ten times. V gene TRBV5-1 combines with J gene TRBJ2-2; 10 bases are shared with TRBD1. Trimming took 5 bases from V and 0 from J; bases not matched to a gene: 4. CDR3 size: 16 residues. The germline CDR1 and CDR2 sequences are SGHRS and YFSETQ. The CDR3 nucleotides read TGCGCCAGCAGACGCGGGACAGGGGCGAACACCGGGGAGCTGTTTTTT. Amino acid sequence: CASRRGTGANTGELFF.